Presented here are 6 T cell receptor beta chains from one specimen sequenced in a study of glioma-infiltrating T cells after dendritic cell vaccination listed by TCRdb under 2016. The library was obtained by the immunoSEQ multiplex PCR assay. This is the immuneACCESS table as TCRdb keeps it, with only in-frame sequences that have V and J called. A part of the clones is gone; compared with another copy, unresolved V genes explain less than half, and the rest is unexplained. Across this sample there are tens of thousands of clones, with roughly four fifths seen only once. About 2.1% of the sample belongs to the ten largest clones. Here the sequenced sample was blood, taken before dendritic cell vaccination. The receptors originated from a human donor with glioblastoma.

This clone occurred a few times. V is TRBV7-9 and J is TRBJ2-3; D not certain. From germline, CDR1 is SEHNR and CDR2 FQNEAQ (reference sequence). There are 15 residues in the CDR3. V shed 1 base and J shed 1 base, with 9 bases lying between them. The CDR3 loop reads CASSLVLGGTDTQYF. In DNA, the CDR3 is TGTGCCAGCAGCTTAGTTCTAGGCGGCACAGATACGCAGTATTTT.

The chain uses TRBV7-2 and TRBJ1-2; unclear D gene. CDR1 SGHTA and CDR2 FQGNSA come from the germline V gene. The CDR3 length is 11 residues. CDR3 residues: CAFQREYGYTF. The CDR3 coding sequence is TGTGCGTTCCAGAGGGAATATGGCTACACCTTC.

This clone was counted once. The J gene is TRBJ1-1, the V gene TRBV7-8; 7 bases align to TRBD1. V trimming: 4 bases; J trimming: 5 bases; junction bases outside the gene matches: 7. Per the germline V gene, CDR1 is SGHVS and CDR2 is FQNEAQ. The CDR3 is made up of 14 amino acids. The CDR3 region has the DNA TGTGCCAGCAGCTCAACGACAGGGTGGACTGAAGCTTTCTTT. This encodes CASSSTTGWTEAFF.

This chain links TRBV19 with TRBJ1-5, with 10 bases aligning to TRBD1. CDR3 size: 18 residues. The J segment lost 7 bases and the V segment lost 0 bases, leaving 12 bases of the junction unmatched. Looked up from germline, CDR1 is LNHDA and CDR2 is SQIVND (reference sequence). This chain's CDR3 is CASSIDPRQGAWRQPQHF. The CDR3 bases are TGTGCCAGTAGTATAGATCCCCGACAGGGGGCATGGAGACAGCCCCAGCATTTT.

This clone was counted only a few times. The chain carries TRBV19 and TRBJ1-5, with 8 bases lining up with TRBD1. J gave up 2 bases and V 6 bases, and 12 bases lay outside the gene matches. Germline V gene sequence: CDR1 LNHDA, CDR2 SQIVND (reference sequence). The CDR3 loop spans 17 amino acids. CDR3 residues: CASSPPRWGQGNQPQHF. Written as DNA, the CDR3 is TGTGCCAGTAGCCCGCCCCGGTGGGGACAGGGCAATCAGCCCCAGCATTTT.

The chain carries TRBV5-1 and TRBJ1-4; D gene unclear. V dropped 1 base and J dropped 0 bases, with 10 bases sitting between them. The germline gives CDR1 SGHRS, CDR2 YFSETQ. The CDR3 loop spans 16 amino acids. The CDR3 here is CASSLLQATTNEKLFF. In DNA form, the CDR3 reads TGCGCCAGCAGCTTGCTCCAGGCAACAACTAATGAAAAACTGTTTTTT.